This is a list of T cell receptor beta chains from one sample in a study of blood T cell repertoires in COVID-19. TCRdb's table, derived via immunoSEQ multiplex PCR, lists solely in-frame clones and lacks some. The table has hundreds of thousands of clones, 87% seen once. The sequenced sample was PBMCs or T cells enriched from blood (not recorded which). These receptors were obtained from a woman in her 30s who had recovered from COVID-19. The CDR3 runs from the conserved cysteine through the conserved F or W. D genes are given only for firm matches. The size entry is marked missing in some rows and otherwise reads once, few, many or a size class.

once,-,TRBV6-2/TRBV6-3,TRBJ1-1,CASSFGLLEAFF,TGTGCCAGCAGTTTTGGTCTTCTGGAGGCTTTCTTT
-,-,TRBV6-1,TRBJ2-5,CASSEDQGIQETQYF,TGTGCCAGCAGTGAGGATCAGGGCATCCAAGAGACCCAGTACTTC
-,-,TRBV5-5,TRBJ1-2,CASSSLEEWGYTF,TGTGCCAGCAGCTCCCTAGAGGAATGGGGCTACACCTTC
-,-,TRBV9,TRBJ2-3,CASSASLGGPPPGGTQYF,TGTGCCAGCAGCGCCAGCCTCGGGGGGCCACCCCCCGGGGGTACGCAGTATTTT
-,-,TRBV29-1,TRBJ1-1,CSVEPARGFDTEAFF,TGCAGCGTTGAACCGGCCAGGGGCTTTGACACTGAAGCTTTCTTT
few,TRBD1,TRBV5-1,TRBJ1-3,CASSPQGAGTGNTIYF,TGCGCCAGCAGCCCACAGGGGGCCGGGACTGGAAACACCATATATTTT
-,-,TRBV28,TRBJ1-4,CASSPYTGSANEKLFF,TGTGCCAGCAGTCCCTATACAGGGAGTGCTAATGAAAAACTGTTTTTT
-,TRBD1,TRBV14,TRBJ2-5,CASSSGTDASVTQYF,TGTGCCAGCAGCTCCGGGACAGATGCGTCTGTGACCCAGTACTTC
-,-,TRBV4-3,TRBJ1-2,CASSQGQGSYGYTF,TGCGCCAGCAGCCAAGGGCAGGGGAGCTATGGCTACACCTTC
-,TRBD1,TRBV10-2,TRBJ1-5,CASSQDRQNNQPQHF,TGCGCCAGCAGTCAGGACAGGCAAAACAATCAGCCCCAGCATTTT
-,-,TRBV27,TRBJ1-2,CASSFGIGAGIGYTF,TGTGCCAGCAGTTTCGGAATTGGGGCAGGGATCGGCTACACCTTC
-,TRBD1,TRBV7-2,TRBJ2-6,CASSRFTTMDRTGANVLTF,TGTGCCAGCAGCCGCTTCACTACTATGGACAGGACTGGGGCCAACGTCCTGACTTTC
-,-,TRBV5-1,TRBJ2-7,CASSPDRNYEQYF,TGCGCCAGCAGCCCAGACAGAAACTACGAGCAGTACTTC
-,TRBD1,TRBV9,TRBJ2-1,CASSGPGQAKNNEQFF,TGTGCCAGCAGCGGGCCGGGACAGGCTAAAAACAATGAGCAGTTCTTC
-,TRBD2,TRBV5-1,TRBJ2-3,CASSLPPGLAGDTRRYF,TGCGCCAGCAGCTTACCTCCGGGACTAGCGGGGGACACGAGGCGGTATTTT
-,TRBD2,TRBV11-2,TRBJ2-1,CASSRPLGGNSNGGGFYNEQFF,TGTGCCAGCAGTCGACCCCTCGGGGGAAATAGCAATGGCGGGGGATTCTACAATGAGCAGTTCTTC
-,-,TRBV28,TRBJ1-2,CASSPSYRTTNYGYTF,TGTGCCAGCAGCCCCTCCTACAGGACGACTAACTATGGCTACACCTTC
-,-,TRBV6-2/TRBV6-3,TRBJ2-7,CASSSDGTYEQYF,TGTGCCAGCAGTTCGGACGGGACCTACGAGCAGTACTTC
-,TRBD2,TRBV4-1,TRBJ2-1,CASSHDSGAYNEQFF,TGCGCCAGCAGCCACGATAGCGGGGCCTACAATGAGCAGTTCTTC
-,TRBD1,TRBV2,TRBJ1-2,CASREQGVNYGYTF,TGTGCCAGCAGGGAACAGGGGGTTAACTATGGCTACACCTTC
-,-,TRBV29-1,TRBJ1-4,CSVVSGDEKLFF,TGCAGCGTTGTCTCGGGGGATGAAAAACTGTTTTTT
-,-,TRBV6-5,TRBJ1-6,CASRQGLHNSPLHF,TGTGCCAGCAGGCAGGGACTCCATAATTCACCCCTCCACTTT
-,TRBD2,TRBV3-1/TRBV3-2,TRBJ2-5,CASRTSGVDETQYF,TGTGCCAGCAGGACTAGCGGGGTCGACGAGACCCAGTACTTC
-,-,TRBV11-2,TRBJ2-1,CASSKARSNLHNEQFF,TGTGCCAGCAGCAAAGCGAGGTCCAACCTTCACAATGAGCAGTTCTTC
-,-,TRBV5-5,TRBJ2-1,CASSFGGNEQFF,TGTGCCAGCAGCTTCGGAGGGAATGAGCAGTTCTTC
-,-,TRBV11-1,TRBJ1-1,CASSLELPGLDTEAFF,TGTGCCAGCAGCTTAGAACTCCCAGGGCTGGACACTGAAGCTTTCTTT
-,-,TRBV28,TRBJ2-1,CAIRQSGDEQFF,TGTGCCATCCGACAGTCAGGCGATGAGCAGTTCTTC
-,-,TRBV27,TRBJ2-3,CASSLVTGADTQYF,TGTGCCAGCAGTTTGGTGACGGGGGCAGATACGCAGTATTTT
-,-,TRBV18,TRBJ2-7,CASSPTTGNLAHEQYF,TGTGCCAGCTCACCAACAACAGGGAACCTAGCCCACGAGCAGTACTTC
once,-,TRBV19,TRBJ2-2,CASSMPGDLINTGELFF,TGTGCCAGTAGTATGCCCGGGGATCTGATCAACACCGGGGAGCTGTTTTTT
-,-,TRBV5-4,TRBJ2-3,CASSFRGGLPDTQYF,TGTGCCAGCAGCTTTAGGGGGGGCCTCCCAGATACGCAGTATTTT
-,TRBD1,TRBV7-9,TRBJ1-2,CASSSGGGYTF,TGTGCCAGCAGCTCAGGGGGTGGCTACACCTTC
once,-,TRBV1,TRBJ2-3,CTSSQVPGLAGSSTDTQYF,TGCACCAGCAGCCAAGTCCCAGGACTAGCGGGGTCTAGCACAGATACGCAGTATTTT
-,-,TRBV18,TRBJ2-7,CASSPSQGGEQYF,TGTGCCAGCTCACCAAGTCAGGGGGGCGAGCAGTACTTC
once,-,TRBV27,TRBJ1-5,CASSLAQGSDQPQHF,TGTGCCAGCAGTTTGGCCCAGGGAAGTGATCAGCCCCAGCATTTT
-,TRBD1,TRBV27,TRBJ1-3,CASSLTGVSGNTIYF,TGTGCCAGCAGTTTAACAGGGGTCTCTGGAAACACCATATATTTT